The 27 T cell receptor beta chains below all came from one sample that was sequenced in a study of T cell responses to AZD1222 COVID-19 vaccine. The protocol was immunoSEQ multiplex PCR, while the TCRdb copy is restricted to in-frame clones and leaves out a portion. The repertoire holds about 150,000 clones, 88% seen once, with around 5% in the top ten. This material consisted of peripheral blood, taken 28 days after the second dose of the MenACWY control vaccine. The receptor set was obtained from an adult who received the MenACWY meningococcal vaccine as a control.

This sequence joins TRBV4-2 and TRBJ1-2; D not certain. Germline V gene sequence: CDR1 LGHNA, CDR2 YNFKEQ. The CDR3 is made up of 18 amino acids. The V end was cut by 0 bases, the J end by 1 base, with 18 bases between. CDR3 residues: CASSQDPLYADFNYGYTF. CDR3 bases: TGTGCCAGCAGCCAAGATCCTCTTTATGCGGATTTTAACTATGGCTACACCTTC.

Here the CDR3 reads CASSSTGPRRDDSNQPQHF. DNA of the CDR3: TGTGCCAGCAGCTCCACGGGGCCGCGGAGGGACGATAGCAATCAGCCCCAGCATTTT. The rearrangement uses TRBV7-3 and TRBJ1-5; the D gene is possibly TRBD1 (5 bases). V lost 4 bases, J lost 0 bases, and 22 bases lay in between. The CDR3 loop spans 19 amino acids. Germline CDR1 is SGHTA and CDR2 is FQGTGA.

J is TRBJ2-5 and V is TRBV3-1 (or the pseudogene TRBV3-2), with 8 bases matching TRBD1. CDR1 LGHDT and CDR2 YNNKEL come from the germline V gene (reference sequence). This CDR3 is built from 15 residues. Germline trimming cut 5 bases from V and 1 base from J; bases unmatched to any gene: 6. This chain's CDR3 is CASSYGQGRQETQYF. CDR3 DNA: TGTGCCAGCAGCTACGGACAGGGTCGCCAAGAGACCCAGTACTTC.

CDR3 coding DNA: TGTGCCAGCAGCCAAGTAGCAGGGGGCACTGAAGCTTTCTTT. Amino acids: CASSQVAGGTEAFF. The V call is TRBV3-1 (or the pseudogene TRBV3-2), the J call TRBJ1-1; 7 positions agree with TRBD1. This CDR3 is 14 amino acids long. The germline V gene has CDR1 LGHDT and CDR2 YNNKEL (reference sequence). Losses at the gene ends were 1 base for V and 4 bases for J; bases not matched to a gene: 3.

The chain employs TRBV25-1 and TRBJ2-2; no reliable D call. Trimming shortened V by 0 bases and J by 6 bases, and 5 bases separated the two germline ends. This CDR3 region has 13 residues. Germline loops: CDR1 MGHDK, CDR2 SYGVNS. CDR3: CASSEYVPGELFF. Written as DNA, the CDR3 is TGTGCCAGCAGTGAATATGTACCCGGGGAGCTGTTTTTT.

This clone came up once. The V gene is TRBV2, the J gene TRBJ1-1, with D possibly being TRBD1 (5 bases). The CDR3 contains 10 residues. Germline V CDR1 and CDR2: SNHLY, FYNNEI. V lost 7 bases, J lost 11 bases, and 11 bases lay in between. The CDR3 loop is CASKGVGAFF. The CDR3 DNA is TGTGCCAGCAAAGGGGTTGGCGCTTTCTTT.

The rearrangement joins TRBV5-1 to TRBJ2-1; maybe TRBD2 (5 bases). This CDR3 has 13 residues. V was trimmed by 5 bases and J by 8 bases, leaving 14 bases between them. Germline V gene data show CDR1 as SGHRS and CDR2 as YFSETQ. Written as DNA, the CDR3 is TGCGCCAGCAGTCGAGGGAGTTGGGATGAGCAGTTCTTC. Protein: CASSRGSWDEQFF.

The chain joins TRBV11-2 to TRBJ2-1; D tentatively fits TRBD1 or TRBD2 (6 bases each). Germline CDR1 reads SGHAT; CDR2 reads FQNNGV. The V and J ends lost 5 bases and 15 bases respectively, with 26 bases between them. This CDR3 is built from 15 residues. This chain's CDR3 is CASSPTRGPRGAPFF. In DNA form, the CDR3 reads TGTGCCAGCAGCCCGACTCGGGGGCCCAGAGGGGCCCCGTTCTTC.

This chain links TRBV6-1 with TRBJ2-1; 9 bases are a match to TRBD2. CDR1 is MNHNS, CDR2 SASEGT, per germline. CDR3 length: 15 residues. V lost 0 bases and J lost 7; bases outside the gene matches: 4. CDR3 sequence: CASSEAAGGLNEQFF. For the CDR3, the DNA is TGTGCCAGCAGTGAAGCGGCGGGAGGGTTAAATGAGCAGTTCTTC.

This clone has a handful of counts. This rearrangement joins TRBV2 to TRBJ2-5, with TRBD1 matching over 8 bases. The CDR3 has 14 residues. Germline lookup yields CDR1 SNHLY and CDR2 FYNNEI. Trimming at V came to 3 bases and at J to 3 bases, leaving 3 bases not matched to a gene. This CDR3 reads CASSDGQGEETQYF. The CDR3 DNA reads TGTGCCAGCAGTGACGGACAGGGAGAAGAGACCCAGTACTTC.

CDR3 residues: CASSLKQFDQPQHF. The CDR3 DNA reads as TGTGCCAGCAGTTTGAAACAGTTCGATCAGCCCCAGCATTTT. This sequence joins TRBV28 and TRBJ1-5; D not certain. V lost 3 bases and J 5 bases, leaving 11 bases between the germline ends. CDR3 length: 14 amino acids. Germline CDR1 reads MDHEN; CDR2 reads SYDVKM.

This chain uses TRBV5-6 with TRBJ1-4; possible D gene TRBD1, 5 bases. The germline V and J ends were trimmed by 5 bases and 5 bases, with 10 bases remaining between them. Germline V gene data show CDR1 as SGHDT and CDR2 as YYEEEE. The CDR3 has 13 residues. CDR3 DNA sequence: TGTGCCAGCAGGACAGAACCCAATGAAAAACTGTTTTTT. It translates to CASRTEPNEKLFF.

The chain joins TRBV6-2 or TRBV6-3 to TRBJ2-5; no clear D. The germline CDR1 and CDR2 sequences are MNHEY and SVGEGT. V was trimmed by 2 bases and J by 5 bases, leaving 12 bases between them. The CDR3 totals 14 residues. The CDR3 reads CASSYPGLRETQYF. The CDR3 DNA reads TGTGCCAGCAGTTACCCCGGGCTTAGGGAGACCCAGTACTTC.

A remark on this clone: Additional DNA sequences in this sample encode the identical CDR3. This chain links TRBV27 with TRBJ2-1; no reliable D call. The CDR3 extends over 11 amino acids. The V and J ends lost 3 bases and 7 bases respectively, with 4 bases between them. From germline, CDR1 is MNHEY and CDR2 SMNVEV (reference sequence). The CDR3 sequence is CASSFRNEQFF. CDR3 coding DNA: TGTGCCAGCAGTTTTAGGAATGAGCAGTTCTTC.

The V call is TRBV12-5, the J call TRBJ1-2; tentative D call: TRBD1 (5 bases). V was shortened by 5 bases and J by 2 bases, with 15 bases between the two germline ends. The CDR3 extends over 15 amino acids. Germline V gene data show CDR1 as LGHNT and CDR2 as FRNRAP. The CDR3 spells CASGPSTALNYGYTF. CDR3 sequence (DNA): TGTGCTAGTGGTCCGTCGACAGCTCTAAACTATGGCTACACCTTC. The full variable domain, in which reference TRBV12-5 and TRBJ1-2 provide the parts outside the CDR3, is DARVTQTPRHKVTEMGQEVTMRCQPILGHNTVFWYRQTMMQGLELLAYFRNRAPLDDSGMPKDRFSAEMPDATLATLKIQPSEPRDSAVYFCASGPSTALNYGYTFGSGTRLTVV.

A remark on this clone: Other DNA sequences of this sample code for an identical CDR3. The chain carries TRBV3-1 (or the pseudogene TRBV3-2) and TRBJ2-7; D is unclear. This CDR3 has 12 amino acids. V gave up 1 base and J gave up 3 bases, with 4 bases separating them. Looked up from germline, CDR1 is LGHDT and CDR2 is YNNKEL (reference sequence). The CDR3 spells CASSQVGYEQYF. The CDR3 DNA reads TGTGCCAGCAGCCAAGTGGGCTACGAGCAGTACTTC.

The chain links TRBV24-1 to TRBJ2-2; D gene uncertain. V shed 1 base and J shed 3 bases, with 11 bases lying between them. CDR1 KGHDR and CDR2 SFDVKD come from the germline V gene. The CDR3 is made up of 16 amino acids. The CDR3 protein is CATSDFGTVDTGELFF. The CDR3 coding sequence is TGTGCCACCAGTGATTTCGGAACAGTGGACACCGGGGAGCTGTTTTTT.

The chain uses TRBV4-2 and TRBJ1-4, with D maybe TRBD1 (5 bases). The CDR3 runs to 19 residues. Per germline, CDR1 LGHNA and CDR2 YNFKEQ. V lost 0 bases and J 4 bases, leaving 21 bases between the germline ends. This chain's CDR3 is CASSQDWGWDFQGNEKLFF. Written as DNA, the CDR3 is TGTGCCAGCAGCCAAGACTGGGGGTGGGACTTCCAAGGTAATGAAAAACTGTTTTTT.

The V gene is TRBV24-1, the J gene TRBJ2-3; D gene unclear. This CDR3 has 15 residues. Germline V gene data show CDR1 as KGHDR and CDR2 as SFDVKD. The ends were cut back, 0 bases at V and 4 bases at J, with 10 bases in the middle. CDR3 sequence: CATSDLKDSSDTQYF. CDR3 DNA sequence: TGTGCCACCAGTGATTTGAAAGACTCATCAGATACGCAGTATTTT.

This rearrangement joins TRBV19 to TRBJ1-1; the match to TRBD1 covers 7 bases. The trim removed 4 bases at V and 7 bases at J, leaving 6 bases unmatched. In germline, CDR1 is LNHDA, CDR2 SQIVND (reference sequence). The CDR3 length is 13 residues. CDR3 coding DNA: TGTGCCAGTAGTACCCCGGGACAGCATGAAGCTTTCTTT. It specifies CASSTPGQHEAFF.

The rearrangement uses TRBV10-3 and TRBJ2-7; possibly TRBD2 for D (5 bases). V was clipped by 6 bases and J by 3 bases, with 9 bases between them. The CDR3 covers 12 residues. Germline V CDR1 and CDR2: ENHRY, SYGVKD. This chain's CDR3 is CAIRSGNYEQYF. CDR3 nucleotide sequence: TGTGCCATCAGGAGCGGCAACTACGAGCAGTACTTC.

The chain couples TRBV15 to TRBJ1-4; D unclear. Germline loops: CDR1 LNHNV, CDR2 YYDKDF (reference sequence). Trimming left V 1 base short and J 0 bases short, with 6 bases between. The CDR3 covers 15 residues. Written as DNA, the CDR3 is TGTGCCACCAGCAGAGGGCCTGCAACTAATGAAAAACTGTTTTTT. Protein product: CATSRGPATNEKLFF.

The chain employs TRBV20-1 and TRBJ1-1; no firm D call. This CDR3 spans 10 amino acids. The V and J ends lost 5 bases and 4 bases respectively, with 5 bases between them. CDR1 and CDR2 (germline): DFQATT, SNEGSKA (reference sequence). DNA of the CDR3: TGCAGTGCTCTGAGCACTGAAGCTTTCTTT. Its protein product is CSALSTEAFF.

This clone came up a few times. The CDR3: CASSDGILGYNSPLHF. CDR3 nucleotides: TGTGCCAGCAGTGACGGGATTCTGGGTTATAATTCACCCCTCCACTTT. The rearrangement joins TRBV2 to TRBJ1-6; D gene unclear. CDR1 is SNHLY and CDR2 is FYNNEI in the germline V gene. V gave up 3 bases and J gave up 4 bases, with 13 bases separating them. This CDR3 spans 16 amino acids.

To note about this clone: The junction does not match germline at one end; this may be a read error. The chain couples TRBV7-7 to TRBJ2-5; D may be TRBD1 (6 bases). Per germline, CDR1 SSHAT and CDR2 FNYEAQ (reference sequence). This CDR3 has 14 amino acids. CDR3 residues: CASSRGQPQETQYF. The CDR3 DNA follows: TGTGCTAGCAGCCGCGGACAGCCCCAAGAGACCCAGTACTTC.

V is TRBV6-1 and J is TRBJ2-7; 9 nucleotides agree with TRBD2. In germline, CDR1 is MNHNS, CDR2 SASEGT. CDR3 length equals 15 residues. The V segment lost 0 bases and the J segment 4 bases; nucleotides outside the gene matches: 4. CDR3 loop: CASSEAPLAGYEQYF. The CDR3 bases are TGTGCCAGCAGTGAAGCGCCCCTAGCGGGGTACGAGCAGTACTTC.

The V and J genes are TRBV5-1 and TRBJ1-2, with a tentative D call TRBD1 (6 bases). The germline V and J ends were trimmed by 4 bases and 4 bases, with 14 bases remaining between them. Germline V CDR1 and CDR2: SGHRS, YFSETQ. This CDR3 contains 14 residues. The CDR3, as DNA: TGCGCCAGCAGCGTCGGACAGTCGGCCTATGGCTACACCTTC. Translating it yields CASSVGQSAYGYTF.